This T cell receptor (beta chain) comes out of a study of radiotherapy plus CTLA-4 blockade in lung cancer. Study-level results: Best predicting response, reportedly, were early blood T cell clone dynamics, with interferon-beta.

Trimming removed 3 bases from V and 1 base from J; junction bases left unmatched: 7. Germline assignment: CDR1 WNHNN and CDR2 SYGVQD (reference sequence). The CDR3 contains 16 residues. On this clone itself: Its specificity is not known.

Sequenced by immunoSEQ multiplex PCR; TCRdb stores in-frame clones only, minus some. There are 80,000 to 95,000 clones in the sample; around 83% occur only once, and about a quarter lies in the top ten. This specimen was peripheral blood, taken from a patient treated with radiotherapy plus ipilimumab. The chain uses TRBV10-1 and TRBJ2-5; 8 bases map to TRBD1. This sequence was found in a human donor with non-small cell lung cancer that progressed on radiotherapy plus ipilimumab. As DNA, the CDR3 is TGCGCCAGCAGTGACCGGACAGGGCCCGTCCAAGAGACCCAGTACTTC. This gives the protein CASSDRTGPVQETQYF.